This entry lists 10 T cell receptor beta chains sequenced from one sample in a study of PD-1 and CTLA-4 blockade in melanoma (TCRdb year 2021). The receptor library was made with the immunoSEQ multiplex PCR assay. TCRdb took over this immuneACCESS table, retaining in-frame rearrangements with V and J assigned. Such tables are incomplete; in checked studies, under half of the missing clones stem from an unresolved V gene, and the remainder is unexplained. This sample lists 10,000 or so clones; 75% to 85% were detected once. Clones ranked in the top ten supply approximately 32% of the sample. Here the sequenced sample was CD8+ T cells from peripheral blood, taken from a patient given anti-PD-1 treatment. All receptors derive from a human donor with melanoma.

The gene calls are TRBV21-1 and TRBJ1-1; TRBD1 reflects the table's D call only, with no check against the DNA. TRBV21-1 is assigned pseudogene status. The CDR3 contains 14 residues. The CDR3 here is CASPGSRANTEAFF. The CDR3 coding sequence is TGTGCCAGCCCCGGGTCCAGGGCGAACACTGAAGCTTTCTTT.

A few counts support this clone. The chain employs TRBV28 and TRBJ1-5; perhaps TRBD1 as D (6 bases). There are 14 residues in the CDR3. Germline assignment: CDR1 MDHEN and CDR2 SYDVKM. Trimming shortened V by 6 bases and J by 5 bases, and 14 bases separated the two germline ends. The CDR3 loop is CASRPDSPHQPQHF. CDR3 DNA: TGTGCCAGCAGACCGGACAGCCCCCATCAGCCCCAGCATTTT.

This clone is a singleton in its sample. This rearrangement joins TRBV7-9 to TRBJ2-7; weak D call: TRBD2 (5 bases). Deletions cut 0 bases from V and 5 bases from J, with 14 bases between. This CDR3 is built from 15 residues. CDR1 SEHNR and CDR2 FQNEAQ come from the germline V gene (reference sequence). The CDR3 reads CASSLANGVVNEQYF. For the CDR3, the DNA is TGTGCCAGCAGCTTAGCGAACGGGGTTGTCAACGAGCAGTACTTC.

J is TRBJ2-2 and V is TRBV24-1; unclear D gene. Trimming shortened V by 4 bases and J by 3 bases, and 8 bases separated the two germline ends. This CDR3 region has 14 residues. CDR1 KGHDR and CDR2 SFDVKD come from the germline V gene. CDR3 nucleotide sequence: TGTGCCACCAGTGAGGGGAAGGACACCGGGGAGCTGTTTTTT. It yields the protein CATSEGKDTGELFF.

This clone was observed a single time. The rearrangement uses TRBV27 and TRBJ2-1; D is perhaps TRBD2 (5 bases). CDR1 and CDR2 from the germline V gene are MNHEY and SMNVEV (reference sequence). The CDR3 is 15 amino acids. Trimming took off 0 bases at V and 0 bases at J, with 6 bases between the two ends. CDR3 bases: TGTGCCAGCAGTTTATCCCGGGGCTCCTACAATGAGCAGTTCTTC. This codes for CASSLSRGSYNEQFF.

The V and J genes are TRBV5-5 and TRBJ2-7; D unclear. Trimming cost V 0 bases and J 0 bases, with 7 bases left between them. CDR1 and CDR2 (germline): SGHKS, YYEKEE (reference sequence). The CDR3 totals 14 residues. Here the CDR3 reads CASSLEESSYEQYF. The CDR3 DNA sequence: TGTGCCAGCAGCTTGGAGGAAAGCTCCTACGAGCAGTACTTC. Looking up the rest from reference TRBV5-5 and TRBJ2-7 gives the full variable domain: DAGVTQSPTHLIKTRGQQVTLRCSPISGHKSVSWYQQVLGQGPQFIFQYYEKEERGRGNFPDRFSARQFPNYSSELNVNALLLGDSALYLCASSLEESSYEQYFGPGTRLTVT.

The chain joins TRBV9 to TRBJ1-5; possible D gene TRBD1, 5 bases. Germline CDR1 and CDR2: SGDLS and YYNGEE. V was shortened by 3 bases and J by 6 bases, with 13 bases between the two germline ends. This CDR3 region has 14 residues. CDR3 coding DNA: TGTGCCAGCAGCGAGGATGGGGCTGTTCAGCCCCAGCATTTT. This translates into CASSEDGAVQPQHF.

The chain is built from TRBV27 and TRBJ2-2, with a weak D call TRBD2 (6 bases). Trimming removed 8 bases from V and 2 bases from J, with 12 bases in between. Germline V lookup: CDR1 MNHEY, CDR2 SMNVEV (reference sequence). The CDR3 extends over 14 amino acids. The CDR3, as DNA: TGTGCCAGCCGACCGGGGGTCAACACCGGGGAGCTGTTTTTT. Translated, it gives CASRPGVNTGELFF.

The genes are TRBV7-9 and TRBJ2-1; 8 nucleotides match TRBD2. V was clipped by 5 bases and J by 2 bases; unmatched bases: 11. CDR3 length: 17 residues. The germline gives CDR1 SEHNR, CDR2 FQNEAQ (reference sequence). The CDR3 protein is CASSALGAGVTYNEQFF. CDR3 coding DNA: TGTGCCAGCAGCGCTCTAGGAGCGGGGGTAACCTACAATGAGCAGTTCTTC.

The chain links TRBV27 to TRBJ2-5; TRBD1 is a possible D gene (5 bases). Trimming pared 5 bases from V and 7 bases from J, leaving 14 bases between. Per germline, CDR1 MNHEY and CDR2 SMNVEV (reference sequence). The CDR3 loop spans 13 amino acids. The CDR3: CASSIPGLGTQYF. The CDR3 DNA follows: TGTGCCAGCAGTATTCCAGGGTTGGGGACCCAGTACTTC.